The next 28 T cell receptor beta chains were all read from a single sample in a study of cytomegalovirus exposure and HLA in healthy donors. Vbeta (60) and Jbeta (13) primers were used in the PCR. Sequencing was performed with immunoSEQ multiplex PCR; in TCRdb, only in-frame clones are kept and a portion is missing. This sample carries roughly 180,000 clones, about 77% of them seen once, and the ten largest clones take about 1.3%. What was sequenced was PBMCs. These receptors originate from a man aged 25-40 years in good health and CMV-seronegative.

The chain is built from TRBV2 and TRBJ1-5; possibly TRBD1 for D (5 bases). V lost 7 bases and J 1 base, leaving 17 bases between the germline ends. The CDR3 has 16 amino acids. Per the germline V gene, CDR1 is SNHLY and CDR2 is FYNNEI. The chain's CDR3 is CASTITPGWSNQPQHF. The CDR3 DNA follows: TGTGCCAGCACCATAACACCAGGGTGGAGCAATCAGCCCCAGCATTTT. Supplemented by reference TRBV2 and TRBJ1-5, the full variable domain reads EPEVTQTPSHQVTQMGQEVILRCVPISNHLYFYWYRQILGQKVEFLVSFYNNEISEKSEIFDDQFSVERPDGSNFTLKIRSTKLEDSAMYFCASTITPGWSNQPQHFGDGTRLSIL.

The rearrangement links TRBV6-5 to TRBJ1-5, with D possibly matching TRBD1 (5 bases). The V end was cut by 2 bases, the J end by 6 bases, with 14 bases between. Germline V lookup: CDR1 MNHEY, CDR2 SVGAGI. The CDR3 runs 15 residues. As DNA, the CDR3 is TGTGCCAGCAGTTACCGAGGGGAGGGCGGTCAGCCCCAGCATTTT. It translates to CASSYRGEGGQPQHF.

V gene TRBV5-4 combines with J gene TRBJ2-6; 8 positions match TRBD1. CDR1 and CDR2 from the germline V gene are SGHNT and YYREEE (reference sequence). The trim removed 4 bases at V and 0 bases at J, leaving 6 bases unmatched. The CDR3 totals 17 residues. CDR3 region: CASSVRDRSSGANVLTF. The CDR3, as DNA: TGTGCCAGCAGCGTCCGGGACAGGAGCTCTGGGGCCAACGTCCTGACTTTC.

Written as DNA, the CDR3 is TGTGCCAGCAGTGCTAGCGGGAGCACAGATACGCAGTATTTT. Its protein product is CASSASGSTDTQYF. The chain carries TRBV6-4 and TRBJ2-3; 8 bases agree with TRBD2. The germline gives CDR1 MRHNA, CDR2 SNTAGT. The J segment lost 0 bases and the V segment lost 4 bases, leaving 0 bases of the junction unmatched. The CDR3 consists of 14 residues.

The V and J genes are TRBV18 and TRBJ2-1, with TRBD1 matching 7 bases. This CDR3 region has 16 residues. Germline CDR1 is KGHSH and CDR2 is LQKENI. V was clipped by 1 base and J by 8 bases; unmatched bases: 11. The CDR3 loop reads CASSPQGARQGDEQFF. The CDR3 DNA sequence: TGTGCCAGCTCACCACAGGGGGCCCGACAAGGGGATGAGCAGTTCTTC. The entire variable domain, with the rest obtained from reference TRBV18 and TRBJ2-1, is as follows: NAGVMQNPRHLVRRRGQEARLRCSPMKGHSHVYWYRQLPEEGLKFMVYLQKENIIDESGMPKERFSAEFPKEGPSILRIQQVVRGDSAAYFCASSPQGARQGDEQFFGPGTRLTVL.

Turning to this clone: Other DNA sequences in this specimen translate into the identical CDR3. V and J are TRBV30 and TRBJ2-3; D is uncertain. The CDR3 covers 12 residues. From germline, CDR1 is GTSNPN and CDR2 SVGIG (reference sequence). The V end lost 3 bases, the J end lost 4 bases, and 8 bases lay between the germline ends. The CDR3 DNA sequence: TGTGCCTGGAGCCCAGGTCCAGATACGCAGTATTTT. Translation gives CAWSPGPDTQYF.

The chain uses TRBV7-6 and TRBJ2-1; 9 bases match TRBD2. Germline V gene data show CDR1 as SGHVS and CDR2 as FNYEAQ. Trimming removed 4 bases from V and 6 bases from J; junction bases left unmatched: 10. This CDR3 region has 16 residues. CDR3 sequence: CASSSFLAGRANEQFF. CDR3 DNA: TGTGCCAGCAGCTCGTTTCTAGCGGGAAGGGCCAATGAGCAGTTCTTC.

The chain links TRBV14 to TRBJ2-5; the D gene is possibly TRBD2 (6 bases). There are 18 residues in the CDR3. Germline CDR1 is SGHDN and CDR2 is FVKESK. V was trimmed by 4 bases and J by 4 bases, leaving 25 bases between them. CDR3 nucleotide sequence: TGTGCCAGCAGCCCTCACTTGGGTGGAGGGACTCTAGGAGAGACCCAGTACTTC. It is translated as CASSPHLGGGTLGETQYF.

The chain employs TRBV16 and TRBJ2-1; 10 positions match TRBD1. J gave up 9 bases and V 4 bases, and 6 bases lay outside the gene matches. CDR3 length: 14 residues. Germline V CDR1 and CDR2: KGHSY, FQNENV. CDR3: CASSPRQGAGEQFF. The CDR3 coding sequence is TGTGCCAGCAGCCCTAGACAGGGGGCTGGTGAGCAGTTCTTC.

The rearrangement uses TRBV6-1 and TRBJ2-3, with TRBD1 as a possible D gene (5 bases). CDR1 and CDR2 from the germline V gene are MNHNS and SASEGT. CDR3 size: 15 residues. V lost 0 bases and J lost 6, with 13 bases in between. The DNA for the CDR3 is TGTGCCAGCAGTGAAGCGGGGCAGTTCATCGATACGCAGTATTTT. As protein: CASSEAGQFIDTQYF.

The rearrangement uses TRBV7-8 and TRBJ1-5, with a weak D call TRBD1 (5 bases). CDR1 is SGHVS and CDR2 is FQNEAQ in the germline V gene. V lost 4 bases, J lost 4 bases, and 11 bases lay in between. The CDR3 sequence is 14 residues long. The CDR3: CASSSFDRNQPQHF. CDR3 nucleotide sequence: TGTGCCAGCAGCTCTTTTGACAGAAATCAGCCCCAGCATTTT. Full variable domain (outside the CDR3, taken from reference TRBV7-8 and TRBJ1-5): GAGVSQSPRYKVAKRGQDVALRCDPISGHVSLFWYQQALGQGPEFLTYFQNEAQLDKSGLPSDRFFAERPEGSVSTLKIQRTQQEDSAVYLCASSSFDRNQPQHFGDGTRLSIL.

The chain joins TRBV7-2 to TRBJ2-7; D might be TRBD1 (6 bases). This CDR3 comprises 16 residues. The V gene lost 1 base and the J gene lost 5 bases, with 18 bases spanning the gap. In germline, CDR1 is SGHTA, CDR2 FQGNSA. The CDR3 nucleotides read TGTGCCAGCAGCTTAGACTATCCCGGGACAAACGACGAGCAGTACTTC. It yields the protein CASSLDYPGTNDEQYF.

The rearrangement uses TRBV5-1 and TRBJ2-3, with 14 bases lining up with TRBD2. CDR3 length equals 19 residues. Germline CDR1 reads SGHRS; CDR2 reads YFSETQ. Trimming took 0 bases from V and 0 from J; bases not matched to a gene: 6. The CDR3 DNA reads as TGCGCCAGCAGCTTGGCACGGACTAGCGGGGGGACAAGCACAGATACGCAGTATTTT. Translating it yields CASSLARTSGGTSTDTQYF.

This chain links TRBV2 with TRBJ2-7; D not resolved. V was cut by 5 bases and J by 4 bases, with 15 bases left in between. The germline CDR1 and CDR2 sequences are SNHLY and FYNNEI. The CDR3 runs to 14 residues. CDR3 sequence (DNA): TGTGCCAGCAGTAACTCCGGGTTCCCTTACGAGCAGTACTTC. As protein: CASSNSGFPYEQYF.

V usage is TRBV10-3 and J usage is TRBJ2-3, with 8 bases identical to TRBD1. The CDR3 extends over 21 amino acids. Germline V lookup: CDR1 ENHRY, CDR2 SYGVKD. Trimming cost V 0 bases and J 1 base; bases outside gene matches: 18. The CDR3 reads CAISESPSGLSGGAGTDTQYF. CDR3 bases: TGTGCCATCAGTGAGTCGCCTTCGGGACTCTCAGGGGGCGCGGGCACAGATACGCAGTATTTT.

The chain carries TRBV14 and TRBJ2-5, with D maybe TRBD2 (5 bases). The last part of the DNA fits TRBJ2-7 better; the J call may be wrong. This CDR3 region has 14 residues. Germline assignment: CDR1 SGHDN and CDR2 FVKESK. The CDR3 sequence is CASSQEGSWREQYF. CDR3 bases: TGTGCCAGCAGCCAAGAAGGGAGTTGGCGCGAGCAGTACTTC.

The rearrangement links TRBV6-1 to TRBJ2-1; no reliable D call. CDR1 MNHNS and CDR2 SASEGT come from the germline V gene. With 3 bases removed from V and 4 bases from J, the gap between germline ends came to 19 bases. The CDR3 sequence is 17 residues long. DNA for the CDR3: TGTGCCAGCAGTGACCTCTTTGGGCCGACCCTATACAATGAGCAGTTCTTC. Translating it yields CASSDLFGPTLYNEQFF.

The V call is TRBV28, the J call TRBJ2-7; D is perhaps TRBD2 (6 bases). There are 12 residues in the CDR3. Trimming shortened V by 2 bases and J by 4 bases, and 6 bases separated the two germline ends. Germline V gene data show CDR1 as MDHEN and CDR2 as SYDVKM. CDR3 residues: CASSLAGYEQYF. Written as DNA, the CDR3 is TGTGCCAGCAGTTTAGCGGGATACGAGCAGTACTTC.

V usage is TRBV11-3 and J usage is TRBJ1-1; D perhaps matches TRBD1 (6 bases). Germline V lookup: CDR1 SGHNT, CDR2 YENEEA. The CDR3 is 13 residues long. The V end lost 1 base, the J end lost 7 bases, and 10 bases lay between the germline ends. The CDR3 here is CASSLATGSEAFF. CDR3 nucleotides: TGTGCCAGCAGCTTAGCGACAGGAAGTGAAGCTTTCTTT.

The gene calls are TRBV4-3 and TRBJ2-2, with TRBD1 identical over 10 bases. CDR3 size: 18 residues. J lost 3 bases, V lost 4 bases, and 11 bases had no gene match. Germline CDR1 reads LGHNA; CDR2 reads YSLEER. The chain's CDR3 is CASSPESGTGVYTGELFF. The CDR3 DNA reads TGCGCCAGCAGCCCTGAAAGCGGGACAGGGGTATACACCGGGGAGCTGTTTTTT.

The rearrangement uses TRBV30 and TRBJ1-3; no clear D. CDR1 and CDR2 from the germline V gene are GTSNPN and SVGIG (reference sequence). V was clipped by 0 bases and J by 4 bases, with 7 bases between them. The CDR3 has 13 amino acids. The CDR3 reads CAWSVLLGNTIYF. CDR3 DNA sequence: TGTGCCTGGAGTGTACTTCTGGGAAACACCATATATTTT.

This sequence joins TRBV7-3 and TRBJ1-4; D unresolved. Germline V gene lookup returns CDR1 SGHTA and CDR2 FQGTGA. This CDR3 is 13 amino acids long. V lost 5 bases and J 7 bases, leaving 11 bases between the germline ends. The CDR3 DNA reads as TGTGCCAGCAGCCCAAATGAGGGTGAAAAACTGTTTTTT. It is translated as CASSPNEGEKLFF.

This clone has only a few counts. DNA of the CDR3: TGTGCCTGGAGTGTACAAGGGGGGACCCAGTACTTC. Amino acids: CAWSVQGGTQYF. The genes are TRBV30 and TRBJ2-5; TRBD1 is a possible D gene (6 bases). Germline V gives CDR1 GTSNPN, CDR2 SVGIG (reference sequence). The length of the CDR3 is 12 residues. V lost 0 bases to trimming and J lost 7 bases, with 9 bases between them.

This sequence joins TRBV4-1 and TRBJ1-5, with a weak D call TRBD1 (5 bases). Germline V lookup: CDR1 MGHRA, CDR2 YSYEKL. V lost 1 base and J lost 1, with 8 bases in between. The CDR3 has 15 residues. The CDR3 nucleotides read TGCGCCAGCAGCCAAGTCCGGGGGAGCAATCAGCCCCAGCATTTT. Translating it yields CASSQVRGSNQPQHF.

The chain links TRBV10-3 to TRBJ1-3, with D tentatively TRBD1 (5 bases). V dropped 7 bases and J dropped 0 bases, with 25 bases sitting between them. The CDR3 is 19 amino acids. Germline CDR1 is ENHRY and CDR2 is SYGVKD. CDR3 amino acids: CAIKRASGELSYSGNTIYF. The CDR3 DNA reads TGTGCCATCAAAAGGGCCTCGGGGGAATTGTCCTACTCTGGAAACACCATATATTTT.

The chain joins TRBV7-9 to TRBJ2-7; no clear D. The CDR3 is made up of 14 amino acids. Germline CDR1 reads SEHNR; CDR2 reads FQNEAQ (reference sequence). The V and J ends lost 1 base and 0 bases respectively, with 7 bases between them. The CDR3 sequence: CASSLGAVSYEQYF. CDR3 coding DNA: TGTGCCAGCAGCTTAGGCGCGGTCTCCTACGAGCAGTACTTC.

V usage is TRBV18 and J usage is TRBJ1-4, with D possibly being TRBD1 (5 bases). The CDR3 totals 17 residues. Trimming stripped 1 base from V and 5 bases from J, with 17 bases between. The V gene's germline CDR1 is KGHSH and CDR2 LQKENI. The CDR3 region is CASSPQRGDRGNEKLFF. In nucleotides, the CDR3 is TGTGCCAGCTCACCACAAAGGGGTGATAGGGGAAATGAAAAACTGTTTTTT.

CDR3 sequence (DNA): TGTGCTAGTGGTGCCGGAGGAGATACGCAGTATTTT. Its protein product is CASGAGGDTQYF. The chain carries TRBV12-5 and TRBJ2-3, with a weak D call TRBD2 (5 bases). Trimming left V 5 bases short and J 5 bases short, with 8 bases between. The CDR3 length is 12 residues. CDR1 is LGHNT and CDR2 is FRNRAP in the germline V gene. Full variable domain (rest looked up from reference TRBV12-5 and TRBJ2-3): DARVTQTPRHKVTEMGQEVTMRCQPILGHNTVFWYRQTMMQGLELLAYFRNRAPLDDSGMPKDRFSAEMPDATLATLKIQPSEPRDSAVYFCASGAGGDTQYFGPGTRLTVL.